This T cell receptor beta chain was captured by sequencing in a study of shared clonotypes between healthy human individuals. Overall study results and limits: On the whole, naive subsets had larger estimated richness than memory subsets had.

In regard to this clone: The antigen remains undetermined.

The V end was cut by 4 bases, the J end by 6 bases, with 15 bases between. Looked up from germline, CDR1 is MNHEY and CDR2 is SMNVEV (reference sequence). The CDR3 sequence is 14 residues long. At the deep level, the assay was run. Only in-frame clones appear in the TCRdb table, and some are missing; sequencing was by immunoSEQ multiplex PCR. This table holds approximately 810,000 clones, almost 95% found once. CD45RO negativity and positive selection for CCR7 defined naive CD8 cells, a population that excluded terminally differentiated effector memory CD45RA+ cells. Sequencing was done on a sample of naive CD8+ T cells sorted from blood. The receptor comes from a young man in good health. The rearrangement uses TRBV27 and TRBJ1-2, with D unclear. CDR3 protein: CASSSLTVKDGYTF. In nucleotides, the CDR3 is TGTGCCAGCAGTTCCCTCACAGTTAAGGATGGCTACACCTTC.